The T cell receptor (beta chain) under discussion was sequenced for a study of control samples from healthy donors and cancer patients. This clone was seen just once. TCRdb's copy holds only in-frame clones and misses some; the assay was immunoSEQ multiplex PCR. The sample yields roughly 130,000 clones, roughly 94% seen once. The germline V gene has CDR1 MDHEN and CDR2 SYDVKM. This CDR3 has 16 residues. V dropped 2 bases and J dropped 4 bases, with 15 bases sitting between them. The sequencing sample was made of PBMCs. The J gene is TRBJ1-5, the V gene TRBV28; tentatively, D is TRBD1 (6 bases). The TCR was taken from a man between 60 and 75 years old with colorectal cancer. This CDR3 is CASSLAQGMGNQPQHF. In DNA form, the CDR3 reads TGTGCCAGCAGTTTAGCGCAGGGGATGGGGAATCAGCCCCAGCATTTT.